This T cell receptor (beta chain) originates from a study of shared clonotypes between healthy human individuals. Notes on the study in general: Generation probabilities of non-shared clonotypes were lower (relative to those shared by all four donors).

The assay was immunoSEQ multiplex PCR, and TCRdb's table has in-frame clones only and misses some. The sample shows about 1.5 million clones, 98% of them seen only once. Concerning this clone: Its antigen is currently unknown.

The ends lost 1 base at V and 4 bases at J; junction bases unmatched: 10. The germline V gene has CDR1 GTSNPN and CDR2 SVGIG (reference sequence). The CDR3 extends over 15 amino acids. The material sequenced was naive CD4+ T cells sorted from blood. Documented subset: CD45RA+ positively selected. This receptor was taken from a man aged 25 to 40 in good health. This chain links TRBV30 with TRBJ2-7, with 7 bases fitting TRBD2. CDR3 sequence: CAWSAGRGGSYEQYF. CDR3 coding DNA: TGTGCCTGGAGTGCCGGCCGGGGCGGGAGTTACGAGCAGTACTTC.